Listed here are 20 T cell receptor beta chains from one sample, sequenced in a study of cytomegalovirus exposure and HLA in healthy donors. Repertoires were generated with immunoSEQ multiplex PCR, while TCRdb's copy carries only in-frame clones and drops some. The sample consists of 100,000 to 150,000 clones, roughly 89% of them appearing once. The sample comprised PBMCs. All receptors come from a man aged 25-45 years in good health and CMV-seronegative.

This clone appeared once. The chain uses TRBV10-3 and TRBJ1-3, with 10 bases matching TRBD1. Germline CDR1 ENHRY, CDR2 SYGVKD. Losses at the gene ends were 10 bases for V and 8 bases for J; bases not matched to a gene: 5. This CDR3 spans 12 amino acids. The CDR3 DNA reads as TGTGCCAGCGGACAGGGGGAATACACCATATATTTT. Residues: CASGQGEYTIYF.

V usage is TRBV6-1 and J usage is TRBJ1-1, with TRBD1 as a possible D gene (5 bases). The CDR3 contains 17 residues. Trimming shortened V by 0 bases and J by 0 bases, and 14 bases separated the two germline ends. CDR1 is MNHNS and CDR2 is SASEGT in the germline V gene. The DNA of the CDR3 is TGTGCCAGCAGTGAAGCAGTGGGGGGAACTATGAACACTGAAGCTTTCTTT. Protein sequence: CASSEAVGGTMNTEAFF.

The gene calls are TRBV11-2 and TRBJ1-1; D gene uncertain. The germline CDR1 and CDR2 sequences are SGHAT and FQNNGV. Trimming shortened V by 4 bases and J by 5 bases, and 14 bases separated the two germline ends. The CDR3 extends over 14 amino acids. The CDR3: CASSYLREGTEAFF. In DNA, the CDR3 is TGTGCCAGCAGCTACCTCCGGGAAGGTACTGAAGCTTTCTTT.

The gene calls are TRBV7-9 and TRBJ2-3, with TRBD1 matching 11 bases. This CDR3 comprises 15 residues. The trim removed 3 bases at V and 5 bases at J, leaving 4 bases unmatched. CDR1 is SEHNR, CDR2 FQNEAQ, per germline (reference sequence). Here the CDR3 DNA reads TGTGCCAGCAGCTTCGGACAGGGGGCAGAAGATACGCAGTATTTT. This encodes CASSFGQGAEDTQYF.

The gene calls are TRBV7-9 and TRBJ2-7; D may be TRBD1 (5 bases). The length of the CDR3 is 17 residues. Germline lookup yields CDR1 SEHNR and CDR2 FQNEAQ (reference sequence). Trimming took off 1 base at V and 2 bases at J, with 18 bases between the two ends. CDR3 coding DNA: TGTGCCAGCAGCTTAGGAGGTGGCGCAGGGTTCACCTACGAGCAGTACTTC. Its protein is CASSLGGGAGFTYEQYF. Filled out from reference TRBV7-9 and TRBJ2-7, the complete variable domain reads DTGVSQNPRHKITKRGQNVTFRCDPISEHNRLYWYRQTLGQGPEFLTYFQNEAQLEKSRLLSDRFSAERPKGSFSTLEIQRTEQGDSAMYLCASSLGGGAGFTYEQYFGPGTRLTVT.

The chain carries TRBV7-9 and TRBJ1-3; D possibly corresponds to TRBD1 (5 bases). CDR3 length equals 15 residues. Trimming left V 6 bases short and J 0 bases short, with 12 bases between. In germline, CDR1 is SEHNR, CDR2 FQNEAQ (reference sequence). The CDR3 DNA sequence: TGTGCCAGCAGACAACTCAGGGACTCTGGAAACACCATATATTTT. This gives the protein CASRQLRDSGNTIYF.

The V gene is TRBV2, the J gene TRBJ2-7, with D possibly matching TRBD1 (6 bases). The V gene lost 7 bases and the J gene lost 2 bases, with 12 bases spanning the gap. The germline gives CDR1 SNHLY, CDR2 FYNNEI. This CDR3 is built from 13 residues. CDR3 amino acids: CASTETGPYEQYF. The CDR3 DNA follows: TGTGCCAGCACAGAGACAGGCCCCTACGAGCAGTACTTC.

V and J are TRBV28 and TRBJ1-1, with a tentative D call TRBD1 (6 bases). This CDR3 spans 16 amino acids. The germline gives CDR1 MDHEN, CDR2 SYDVKM. V dropped 2 bases and J dropped 1 base, with 14 bases sitting between them. Written as DNA, the CDR3 is TGTGCCAGCAGTTTAAGGGGGAGGGGTTCGAACACTGAAGCTTTCTTT. It specifies CASSLRGRGSNTEAFF. The variable domain in full, completed from reference TRBV28 and TRBJ1-1, reads DVKVTQSSRYLVKRTGEKVFLECVQDMDHENMFWYRQDPGLGLRLIYFSYDVKMKEKGDIPEGYSVSREKKERFSLILESASTNQTSMYLCASSLRGRGSNTEAFFGQGTRLTVV.

This clone was seen a handful of times. V and J are TRBV4-1 and TRBJ1-2, with a weak D call TRBD1 (5 bases). There are 14 residues in the CDR3. Trimming removed 4 bases at V and 6 bases at J, with 15 bases between. Germline CDR1 is MGHRA and CDR2 is YSYEKL. CDR3 nucleotide sequence: TGCGCCAGCAGCCCACCGGACATAACGGATGGCTACACCTTC. Its protein product is CASSPPDITDGYTF.

J is TRBJ2-7 and V is TRBV9, with 11 bases identical to TRBD1. CDR1 and CDR2 from the germline V gene are SGDLS and YYNGEE. With V trimmed by 4 bases and J by 7 bases, 7 bases remained unmatched. This CDR3 has 14 amino acids. The CDR3 reads CASSLGQGAREQYF. The CDR3, as DNA: TGTGCCAGCAGCCTCGGACAGGGGGCGCGGGAGCAGTACTTC.

The rearrangement links TRBV19 to TRBJ2-7; 7 bases fit TRBD2. The J segment lost 2 bases and the V segment lost 10 bases, leaving 8 bases of the junction unmatched. The CDR3 has 13 residues. Germline V gene lookup returns CDR1 LNHDA and CDR2 SQIVND (reference sequence). CDR3: CATAGLPPYEQYF. The CDR3 coding sequence is TGTGCCACCGCGGGACTACCTCCCTACGAGCAGTACTTC.

This clone was counted only a few times. This rearrangement joins TRBV19 to TRBJ1-6; D is possibly TRBD1 (5 bases). The CDR3 is 15 amino acids. Germline V lookup: CDR1 LNHDA, CDR2 SQIVND (reference sequence). V lost 3 bases to trimming and J lost 7 bases, with 13 bases between them. The CDR3 loop is CASSIFRGGNSPLHF. The CDR3 DNA follows: TGTGCCAGTAGTATCTTTAGGGGAGGGAATTCACCCCTCCACTTT. Full variable domain (rest looked up from reference TRBV19 and TRBJ1-6): DGGITQSPKYLFRKEGQNVTLSCEQNLNHDAMYWYRQDPGQGLRLIYYSQIVNDFQKGDIAEGYSVSREKKESFPLTVTSAQKNPTAFYLCASSIFRGGNSPLHFGNGTRLTVT.

This clone showed up just a few times. The genes are TRBV6-5 and TRBJ1-2, with D perhaps matching TRBD1 (5 bases). Germline CDR1 reads MNHEY; CDR2 reads SVGAGI. This CDR3 is built from 13 residues. V lost 6 bases and J 5 bases, leaving 13 bases between the germline ends. CDR3 protein: CASSKTAGYGYTF. The CDR3 DNA reads TGTGCCAGCAGCAAGACAGCTGGGTATGGCTACACCTTC.

V and J are TRBV18 and TRBJ2-2, with D unclear. There are 14 residues in the CDR3. From germline, CDR1 is KGHSH and CDR2 LQKENI. The V gene lost 5 bases and the J gene lost 3 bases, with 10 bases spanning the gap. As DNA, the CDR3 is TGTGCCAGCTCAGAACTACGGGACACCGGGGAGCTGTTTTTT. Its protein is CASSELRDTGELFF. The full variable domain, in which reference TRBV18 and TRBJ2-2 provide the parts outside the CDR3, is NAGVMQNPRHLVRRRGQEARLRCSPMKGHSHVYWYRQLPEEGLKFMVYLQKENIIDESGMPKERFSAEFPKEGPSILRIQQVVRGDSAAYFCASSELRDTGELFFGEGSRLTVL.

A few counts support this clone. This chain uses TRBV5-1 with TRBJ1-2; 7 positions match TRBD1. The CDR3 extends over 16 amino acids. The J segment lost 0 bases and the V segment lost 5 bases, leaving 10 bases of the junction unmatched. The germline V gene encodes CDR1 SGHRS and CDR2 YFSETQ. CDR3 DNA: TGCGCCAGCAGTTGGGAACCAGGACAGGCTAACTATGGCTACACCTTC. Protein sequence: CASSWEPGQANYGYTF.

The chain combines TRBV11-2 with TRBJ1-5; D gene uncertain. The V gene's germline CDR1 is SGHAT and CDR2 FQNNGV. This CDR3 region has 15 residues. Trimming left V 2 bases short and J 2 bases short, with 10 bases between. Written as DNA, the CDR3 is TGTGCCAGCAGCTTAAGTAGAGGCGGCAATCAGCCCCAGCATTTT. Its protein product is CASSLSRGGNQPQHF.

The CDR3 spells CASSLYRGMNTEAFF. As DNA, the CDR3 is TGCGCCAGCAGCTTGTACAGGGGTATGAACACTGAAGCTTTCTTT. This sequence joins TRBV5-1 and TRBJ1-1, with 7 bases identical to TRBD1. CDR1 is SGHRS, CDR2 YFSETQ, per germline. The CDR3 spans 15 residues. Germline trimming cut 1 base from V and 0 bases from J; bases unmatched to any gene: 3.

CDR3 bases: TGTGCCAGCAGCTACCCTCTAGCGGGGGGGTCCGGCGAGCAGTACTTC. Encoded protein: CASSYPLAGGSGEQYF. V is TRBV5-4 and J is TRBJ2-7; 12 bases match TRBD2. This CDR3 contains 16 residues. Germline V gene lookup returns CDR1 SGHNT and CDR2 YYREEE (reference sequence). V was clipped by 3 bases and J by 6 bases; unmatched bases: 10.

The V and J genes are TRBV5-1 and TRBJ2-7; 7 bases match TRBD1. This CDR3 is built from 12 residues. The germline gives CDR1 SGHRS, CDR2 YFSETQ. Unmatched junction bases numbered 4, after V lost 5 bases and J lost 5 bases. The CDR3: CASSQTGDEQYF. The CDR3 nucleotides read TGCGCCAGCAGTCAAACAGGGGACGAGCAGTACTTC.

The chain uses TRBV6-5 and TRBJ2-5; TRBD1 matches at 9 bases. Trimming at V came to 6 bases and at J to 4 bases, leaving 3 bases not matched to a gene. The CDR3 runs 13 residues. In germline, CDR1 is MNHEY, CDR2 SVGAGI. The CDR3 protein is CASSPGQGETQYF. The CDR3 nucleotides read TGTGCCAGCAGCCCGGGACAGGGAGAGACCCAGTACTTC.